This passage covers 29 T cell receptor beta chains from one sample sequenced in a study of CD8+ T cells in alopecia areata. Sequencing templates came from extracted RNA that was reverse transcribed into cDNA. Some clones are missing from TCRdb's copy, which holds only in-frame ones; the method was immunoSEQ multiplex PCR. The sample counts around 300,000 clones, none seen once; the ten largest own around 1.2%. Markers used for sorting pooled cutaneous lymph node cells were CD4, CD8alpha, NKG2D, NKG2ACE and others. Source material: CD4+ T cells sorted from a lymph node. The receptors originated from a C3H/HeJ mouse with alopecia areata. The strain is characterized by the MHC haplotype H2-k.

Remarks on this clone: Gene names are mouse gene names. The read ends 4 residues early relative to the CDR3; the germline J gene fills the gap. The chain uses TRBV5 and TRBJ2-1; TRBD2 matches 7 bases. The CDR3 covers 16 residues. CDR1 is LGHNA, CDR2 YNLKQL, per germline (reference sequence). Trimming took 0 bases from V and 4 from J; bases not matched to a gene: 6. CDR3 amino acids: CASSQDRAWGYAEQFF. CDR3 bases read: TGTGCCAGCAGCCAAGATCGGGCCTGGGGGTATGCT.

This clone was picked up a small number of times. Gene names are mouse gene names. The read ends 4 residues early relative to the CDR3; the germline J gene fills the gap. J is TRBJ2-1 and V is TRBV31; D remains unclear. V was shortened by 1 base and J by 3 bases, with 13 bases between the two germline ends. Germline V gives CDR1 GKSSPN, CDR2 SITVG. The CDR3 covers 15 residues. The sequenced part of the CDR3 DNA is TGTGCCTGGAGTCCCCGTTTGGGTTCCTATGCT. Its protein is CAWSPRLGSYA. The whole CDR3 sequence reads CAWSPRLGSYAEQFF. Supplemented by reference TRBV31 and TRBJ2-1, the full variable domain reads AQTIHQWPVAEIKAVGSPLSLGCTIKGKSSPNLYWYWQATGGTLQQLFYSITVGQVESVVQLNLSASRPKDDQFILSTEKLLLSHSGFYLCAWSPRLGSYAEQFFGPGTRLTVL.

This clone was picked up a small number of times. Genes and germline come from the mouse. The read ends 4 residues before the CDR3 terminus; that terminus is restored from the germline J gene. Other DNA sequences in this sample translate to the same CDR3. The chain recombines TRBV5 with TRBJ1-2; 10 bases fit TRBD1. The CDR3 contains 14 residues. Trimming removed 4 bases from V and 3 bases from J; junction bases left unmatched: 2. Germline values: CDR1 LGHNA, CDR2 YNLKQL (reference sequence). The CDR3 sequence: CASSPGTGDSDYTF. The sequenced CDR3 bases are TGTGCCAGCAGCCCAGGGACAGGGGACTCC.

Comments on this clone: Gene and germline names: mouse. Read coverage stops 4 residues before the CDR3 terminus; the germline J gene supplies the remainder. The gene calls are TRBV13-1 and TRBJ2-4, with 9 bases aligning to TRBD2. The CDR3 consists of 15 residues. Per germline, CDR1 NSHNY and CDR2 SYGAGN. Incomplete CDR3 DNA: TGTGCCAGCAGTGATGGTGGGGGGGCGCGGAAC. Translation gives CASSDGGGARN. The whole CDR3 protein is CASSDGGGARNTLYF.

This clone was found a few times. Genes here carry mouse names. The sequenced fragment ends 4 residues before the CDR3 boundary, so the rest is inferred from the germline J gene. V gene TRBV19 combines with J gene TRBJ2-7; D is possibly TRBD1 (6 bases). The CDR3 extends over 15 amino acids. The germline V and J ends were trimmed by 0 bases and 0 bases, with 10 bases remaining between them. The germline V gene encodes CDR1 FNHDT and CDR2 SITEND (reference sequence). CDR3 DNA (partial): TGTGCCAGCAGTATAGGGGGACAAGACTCCTAT. The encoded protein is CASSIGGQDSY. The entire CDR3 protein is CASSIGGQDSYEQYF.

Comments on this clone: Mouse names are used for the genes. The sequenced fragment ends 4 residues before the CDR3 boundary, so the rest is inferred from the germline J gene. Other DNA sequences within the sample encode an identical CDR3. This chain uses TRBV1 with TRBJ2-7; tentatively, D is TRBD2 (7 bases). The germline V gene encodes CDR1 NSQYPW and CDR2 LRSPGD (reference sequence). The length of the CDR3 is 14 residues. CDR3 DNA, as far as it was read: TGCACCTGCAGTGCAGAAGGGGGGGGATAT. Its protein product is CTCSAEGGGY. The full CDR3 protein reads CTCSAEGGGYEQYF.

This clone showed up many times. Gene names follow the mouse nomenclature. The CDR3 protein is CASSFGTGDSDYTF. The CDR3 bases that were read are TGTGCTAGCAGTTTTGGGACAGGGGACTCC. The chain recombines TRBV29 with TRBJ1-2; 10 bases are shared with TRBD1. The CDR3 is cut off 4 residues early in the read; its end comes from the germline J gene. Trimming at V came to 3 bases and at J to 3 bases, leaving 1 base not matched to a gene. Germline V CDR1 and CDR2: MSHET, SYDVDS. The CDR3 length is 14 residues. The variable domain in full, completed from reference TRBV29 and TRBJ1-2, reads DMKVTQMPRYLIKRMGENVLLECGQDMSHETMYWYRQDPGLGLQLIYISYDVDSNSEGDIPKGYRVSRKKREHFSLILDSAKTNQTSVYFCASSFGTGDSDYTFGSGTRLLVI.

This clone was recorded a few times. Each gene name is a mouse one. Sequencing ends 4 residues short of the CDR3 end; the germline J gene provides the rest. The V and J genes are TRBV14 and TRBJ1-2; TRBD1 matches 7 bases. The germline gives CDR1 SGHDT, CDR2 FRDEAV. The J segment lost 0 bases and the V segment lost 5 bases, leaving 4 bases of the junction unmatched. The CDR3 has 14 amino acids. The CDR3 reads CASSSTGANSDYTF. The covered CDR3 bases are TGTGCCAGCAGCTCCACAGGGGCAAACTCC.

Only a few counts were recorded for this clone. Any gene name here is a mouse gene name. The DNA ends 4 residues before the CDR3 does, and the rest of the CDR3 is filled in from the germline J gene. The chain joins TRBV13-2 to TRBJ2-5, with TRBD1 as a possible D gene (5 bases). The CDR3 extends over 12 amino acids. Looked up from germline, CDR1 is NNHNN and CDR2 is SYGAGS (reference sequence). The chain's CDR3 is CASGAHRDTQYF. The sequenced part of the CDR3 DNA is TGTGCCAGCGGTGCTCACAGGGAC.

This clone was seen a handful of times. The gene names given are mouse names. The observed sequence ends 4 residues before the CDR3 terminus, with the missing tail filled in from the germline J gene. The genes are TRBV13-2 and TRBJ2-7, with 12 bases identical to TRBD2. V was clipped by 2 bases and J by 1 base; unmatched bases: 1. Looked up from germline, CDR1 is NNHNN and CDR2 is SYGAGS (reference sequence). This CDR3 has 15 residues. CDR3 protein: CASGEGLGGSYEQYF. CDR3 DNA (partial): TGTGCCAGCGGTGAAGGACTGGGGGGGTCCTAT.

This clone was picked up a small number of times. The gene names here belong to mouse. The read terminates 4 residues before the CDR3 end, so the remaining end is supplied by the germline J gene. This chain joins TRBV31 and TRBJ1-2; 9 bases match TRBD1. Trimming cost V 0 bases and J 3 bases; bases outside gene matches: 2. Germline CDR1 is GKSSPN and CDR2 is SITVG. The length of the CDR3 is 14 residues. Incomplete CDR3 DNA: TGTGCCTGGAGTCTCGGACAGGGGTACTCC. Protein: CAWSLGQGYS. The whole CDR3 sequence reads CAWSLGQGYSDYTF.

Details on this clone: Gene names and germline match the mouse. The covered CDR3 bases are TGTGCCAGCAGTGATGAGGGCTATAATTCGCCC. Protein sequence: CASSDEGYNSP. The entire CDR3 protein is CASSDEGYNSPLYF. The chain combines TRBV13-1 with TRBJ1-6; no definite D call. The read ends 3 residues early relative to the CDR3; the germline J gene fills the gap. TRBJ1-6 is marked as an open reading frame, function uncertain. Trimming shortened V by 0 bases and J by 3 bases, and 4 bases separated the two germline ends. There are 14 residues in the CDR3. In germline, CDR1 is NSHNY, CDR2 SYGAGN.

A note on this clone: Mouse germline and gene names are used. The CDR3 end is not reached by the read, which stops 4 residues before it; the germline J gene fills it in. J is TRBJ2-1 and V is TRBV17; 7 bases align to TRBD2. The CDR3 covers 15 residues. V gave up 0 bases and J gave up 6 bases; unmatched junction bases: 5. Germline V gene data show CDR1 as MNHDT and CDR2 as YYDKIL. The DNA read from the CDR3 is TGTGCTAGCAGTAGAGAGGGGGGGGGACTTGCT. Its protein is CASSREGGGLA. The entire CDR3 protein reads CASSREGGGLAEQFF.

Turning to this clone: The gene names here belong to mouse. The missing CDR3 end, 4 residues past where the read stops, is filled in from the germline J gene. Different DNA sequences within this sample yield the same CDR3. The chain joins TRBV1 to TRBJ2-5; 13 bases are a match to TRBD2. The V segment lost 3 bases and the J segment 2 bases; nucleotides outside the gene matches: 2. Germline loops: CDR1 NSQYPW, CDR2 LRSPGD (reference sequence). The CDR3 spans 16 residues. CDR3 in amino acids: CTCSAGTGGVQDTQYF. The part of the CDR3 DNA that was read is TGCACCTGCAGTGCCGGGACTGGGGGGGTCCAAGAC.

This clone was seen only a few times. Germline and genes here are mouse. The sequenced fragment ends 3 residues before the CDR3 boundary, so the rest is inferred from the germline J gene. J is TRBJ1-6 and V is TRBV19, with 11 bases lining up with TRBD1. TRBJ1-6 is noted as an ORF with a role that remains uncertain. Germline CDR1 reads FNHDT; CDR2 reads SITEND (reference sequence). The CDR3 is 15 amino acids. The V and J ends lost 5 bases and 6 bases, in that order; junction bases with no gene match: 4. The CDR3: CASSRDRGSNSPLYF. The sequenced CDR3 bases are TGTGCCAGCAGCAGGGACAGGGGGAGTAATTCGCCC.

This clone was observed a handful of times. The gene names here belong to mouse. The CDR3 end falls 4 residues outside the read, so it is completed with the germline J gene. The chain recombines TRBV1 with TRBJ2-2, with TRBD1 identical over 7 bases. CDR3 length equals 15 residues. Losses at the gene ends were 0 bases for V and 4 bases for J; bases not matched to a gene: 2. Germline V CDR1 and CDR2: NSQYPW, LRSPGD (reference sequence). This CDR3 is CTCSAEAGGTGQLYF. The DNA read from the CDR3 is TGCACCTGCAGTGCAGAGGCAGGGGGCACCGGG.

Note on this clone: Genes here carry mouse names. The read ends 4 residues before the CDR3 terminus; that terminus is restored from the germline J gene. The J gene is TRBJ2-5, the V gene TRBV17, with D perhaps matching TRBD1 (6 bases). The CDR3 consists of 12 residues. In germline, CDR1 is MNHDT, CDR2 YYDKIL. Partial CDR3 DNA: TGTGCTAGCAGTCCCGACAGGGAC. This sequence encodes CASSPDRD. The entire CDR3 reads CASSPDRDTQYF.

On this clone: Genes and germline are mouse. Read coverage stops 4 residues before the CDR3 terminus; the germline J gene supplies the remainder. This chain connects TRBV19 to TRBJ2-3; 10 nucleotides line up with TRBD2. The germline CDR1 and CDR2 sequences are FNHDT and SITEND (reference sequence). CDR3 size: 16 residues. Trimming removed 4 bases from V and 0 bases from J; junction bases left unmatched: 5. Partial CDR3 DNA: TGTGCCAGCAGTCCCCGGGACTGGGGTAGTGCAGAA. Its protein is CASSPRDWGSAE. The complete CDR3 sequence is CASSPRDWGSAETLYF. Using reference TRBV19 and TRBJ2-3 for the parts outside the CDR3, the full variable domain is GGIITQTPKFLIGQEGQKLTLKCQQNFNHDTMYWYRQDSGKGLRLIYYSITENDLQKGDLSEGYDASREKKSSFSLTVTSAQKNEMAVFLCASSPRDWGSAETLYFGSGTRLTVL.

This clone was recorded a few times. The genes and germline here are from mouse. The read is 4 residues too short to cover the CDR3 end, so that end is filled in from the germline J gene. The V call is TRBV1, the J call TRBJ2-1; possibly TRBD1 for D (6 bases). Germline CDR1 reads NSQYPW; CDR2 reads LRSPGD (reference sequence). This CDR3 is built from 14 residues. The DNA read from the CDR3 is TGCACCTGCAGTGCAGACGGGACAACACCT. Translated: CTCSADGTTP. The CDR3 in its entirety is CTCSADGTTPEQFF.

This clone has a handful of counts. The gene symbols are mouse symbols. CDR3 amino acids: CASSDAPGRDSDYTF. Incomplete CDR3 DNA: TGTGCCAGCAGTGATGCACCAGGGAGGGACTCC. The chain recombines TRBV13-1 with TRBJ1-2, with D possibly being TRBD1 (5 bases). Read data end 4 residues before the CDR3 end; the end is taken from the germline J gene. Germline-derived CDR1 and CDR2 are NSHNY and SYGAGN. This CDR3 region has 15 residues. V lost 0 bases to trimming and J lost 3 bases, with 12 bases between them.

This clone has only a few counts. The listed genes are named as in mouse. With the read ending 4 residues before the CDR3 end, the germline J gene is used to fill in that end. V usage is TRBV17 and J usage is TRBJ2-3; 7 positions match TRBD1. The germline V gene encodes CDR1 MNHDT and CDR2 YYDKIL. CDR3 length: 14 amino acids. Losses at the gene ends were 5 bases for V and 3 bases for J; bases not matched to a gene: 5. Incomplete CDR3 DNA: TGTGCTAGCAGTCCCGACAGGGCCGCAGAA. It encodes CASSPDRAAE. The complete CDR3 reads CASSPDRAAETLYF. Variable domain in full (rest from reference TRBV17 and TRBJ2-3): DTTVKQNPRYKLARVGKPVNLICSQTMNHDTMYWYQKKPNQAPKLLLFYYDKILNREADTFEKFQSSRPNNSFCSLYIGSAGLEYSAMYLCASSPDRAAETLYFGSGTRLTVL.

This clone has more than one count but fewer than ten. Gene names follow the mouse nomenclature. The read gets to within 3 residues of the CDR3 end, and the germline J gene fills in the rest. The rearrangement links TRBV5 to TRBJ1-6; TRBD1 matches at 8 bases. TRBJ1-6 belongs to the ORF category, with a function that is uncertain. The V and J ends lost 0 bases and 7 bases, in that order; junction bases with no gene match: 2. Germline V gives CDR1 LGHNA, CDR2 YNLKQL (reference sequence). This CDR3 spans 15 amino acids. Partial CDR3 DNA: TGTGCCAGCAGCCAAGATCGACAGGGGAATTCGCCC. It encodes CASSQDRQGNSP. The CDR3 in full is CASSQDRQGNSPLYF.

This clone appeared many times. Gene names and germline refer to mouse. The observed sequence ends 4 residues before the CDR3 terminus, with the missing tail filled in from the germline J gene. Other DNA sequences in the same sample also yield this CDR3. The V and J genes are TRBV1 and TRBJ1-2, with D possibly being TRBD1 (6 bases). Trimming cost V 3 bases and J 0 bases, with 8 bases left between them. Germline CDR1 and CDR2: NSQYPW and LRSPGD (reference sequence). This CDR3 has 14 residues. The CDR3 loop reads CTCSAGTSNSDYTF. The CDR3 bases that were read are TGCACCTGCAGTGCCGGGACATCAAACTCC.

In regard to this clone: The gene names here belong to mouse. The sequence runs out 4 residues before the end of the CDR3; the remainder is reconstructed from the germline J gene. Other DNA sequences in the sample encode the same CDR3. The rearrangement uses TRBV13-1 and TRBJ2-3; maybe TRBD2 (6 bases). The V end was cut by 3 bases, the J end by 0 bases, with 14 bases between. This CDR3 region has 16 residues. Germline assignment: CDR1 NSHNY and CDR2 SYGAGN. CDR3 region: CASSGGRDSSAETLYF. The part of the CDR3 DNA that was read is TGTGCCAGCAGTGGGGGCCGGGACTCTAGTGCAGAA.

In its sample, this clone was seen a few times. Mouse gene names apply. Sequencing ends 3 residues short of the CDR3 end; the germline J gene provides the rest. The chain couples TRBV13-1 to TRBJ1-6; 7 nucleotides agree with TRBD1. TRBJ1-6 is filed as an ORF, its function uncertain. CDR1 is NSHNY, CDR2 SYGAGN, per germline. The length of the CDR3 is 16 residues. V dropped 0 bases and J dropped 3; count of bases not matched to a gene: 3. The part of the CDR3 DNA that was read is TGTGCCAGCAGTGATGCAGGGGACAGCTATAATTCGCCC. It translates to CASSDAGDSYNSP. The CDR3 reads in full as CASSDAGDSYNSPLYF.

As regards this clone: Genes and germline are mouse. The read terminates 4 residues before the CDR3 end, so the remaining end is supplied by the germline J gene. The chain joins TRBV13-1 to TRBJ1-1; D is possibly TRBD1 (6 bases). From germline, CDR1 is NSHNY and CDR2 SYGAGN. The CDR3 length is 15 residues. V shed 3 bases and J shed 0 bases, with 12 bases lying between them. Here the CDR3 reads CASSAPGQTNTEVFF. The part of the CDR3 DNA that was read is TGTGCCAGCAGTGCCCCGGGACAAACAAACACA.

This clone came up a few times. Gene names are the mouse ones. The CDR3 goes on 4 residues after the read ends, and that part is filled in from the germline J gene. V usage is TRBV19 and J usage is TRBJ2-5; 14 bases are shared with TRBD2. From germline, CDR1 is FNHDT and CDR2 SITEND (reference sequence). J lost 2 bases, V lost 2 bases, and 1 base had no gene match. This CDR3 is 16 amino acids long. CDR3 region: CASSMGTGGAQDTQYF. The DNA read from the CDR3 is TGTGCCAGCAGTATGGGGACTGGGGGGGCCCAAGAC.

This clone was observed a few times. The gene names given are mouse names. Sequencing ends 4 residues short of the CDR3 end; the germline J gene provides the rest. The same CDR3 arises from other DNA sequences in this sample as well. J is TRBJ1-2 and V is TRBV29, with 9 bases fitting TRBD1. This CDR3 comprises 14 residues. V was clipped by 7 bases and J by 3 bases; unmatched bases: 6. Per the germline V gene, CDR1 is MSHET and CDR2 is SYDVDS. CDR3 DNA (partial): TGTGCTAGCACCCCGGGACAGGGTGACTCC. It encodes CASTPGQGDS. The whole CDR3 sequence is CASTPGQGDSDYTF.

Ten or more counts support this clone. Genes and germline come from the mouse. From the germline J gene comes the end of the CDR3, since the read stops 3 residues before it. The J gene is TRBJ1-6, the V gene TRBV13-2; D is uncertain. TRBJ1-6 is given ORF status, its function remaining uncertain. CDR1 and CDR2 from the germline V gene are NNHNN and SYGAGS (reference sequence). The CDR3 covers 11 residues. V shed 4 bases and J shed 7 bases, with 3 bases lying between them. The CDR3 bases that were read are TGTGCCAGCGGTCCAAATTCGCCC. It codes for CASGPNSP. The complete CDR3 sequence is CASGPNSPLYF.